This entry is about one T cell receptor (beta chain). Its antigen remains unknown. The data originate from a study of shared clonotypes between healthy human individuals. The healthy adult donors were HIV-negative and reported no recent acute infections or vaccinations. Germline CDR1 SGHTA, CDR2 FQGNSA. There are 14 residues in the CDR3. V lost 3 bases and J lost 4; bases outside the gene matches: 3. Clones were read by immunoSEQ multiplex PCR, and TCRdb kept only the in-frame ones, dropping some. The data show some 2,500,000 clones, with around 93% seen just once and about 0.36% held by the top ten. Study findings and constraints: Naive subsets generally exceeded memory subsets in estimated richness.

The chain joins TRBV7-2 to TRBJ2-3; TRBD1 aligns across 8 bases. The sample was naive CD4+ T cells from PBMCs. As for subset: CD45RA+ positively selected. This TCR was recovered from a man between 18 and 35 years old in good health. Some clones in this sample may be carry-over from other donors' samples. The DNA of the CDR3 is TGTGCCAGCAGCTTTACAGGGGGAGCAGATACGCAGTATTTT. Its protein product is CASSFTGGADTQYF.